Each of the 2 T cell receptor beta chains below was sequenced from the same sample in a study of blood T cell repertoires in COVID-19 (dated by TCRdb to about 2020). The library was made by the immunoSEQ multiplex PCR assay. TCRdb's version of the immuneACCESS table is confined to in-frame rearrangements and falls short of the full clone set. An unresolved V gene accounts for under half of the shortfall where checked; the remainder is of unknown origin. The sample table contains just over 200,000 clones; only one count was recorded for around 80% of them. The ten largest account for 5.5% to 7% of the sample. The material sequenced was peripheral blood. The receptor source for this set is a woman in her 70s with acute or convalescent COVID-19.

The chain couples TRBV4-1 to TRBJ2-2; no clear D gene. CDR1 MGHRA and CDR2 YSYEKL come from the germline V gene. CDR3 length: 15 residues. Trimming removed 1 base at V and 1 base at J, with 7 bases between. The CDR3 coding sequence is TGCGCCAGCAGCCAAGCGGTCCAGAACACCGGGGAGCTGTTTTTT. As protein: CASSQAVQNTGELFF.

The genes are TRBV7-8 and TRBJ2-3, with TRBD2 matching over 10 bases. V lost 2 bases and J lost 4; bases outside the gene matches: 9. The CDR3 has 17 amino acids. Germline-derived CDR1 and CDR2 are SGHVS and FQNEAQ. The CDR3 nucleotides read TGTGCCAGCAGCTTATGGCTAGCGGGAGATAGGGCAGATACGCAGTATTTT. Its protein is CASSLWLAGDRADTQYF.